The TCR beta chain under discussion was sequenced for a study of blood T cells in healthy people across ages (dated by TCRdb to the mid-2010s). Study-level background: In model experiments, template switching captured roughly one uniquely barcoded TCR beta cDNA molecule for every two T cells. To track age-related changes in TCR beta repertoire diversity, the study relied on deep sequencing normalized with unique cDNA molecular identifiers. Donors were grouped into four age groups: young (average roughly 17 years), middle-aged (39), aged (about 60) and long-lived (approximately 78). To avoid experimental bias, donors of different ages were distributed randomly across sequencing lanes. Using the same blood draw, the study looked at two additional independent replicas of 1 million unique cDNA reads for two donors, one aged 18 to 29 and the other aged 80 or older.

On the study overall, not on this receptor specifically: Estimates of total diversity based on one million sequenced T cells were considered lower bounds and underestimates. There was a strong correlation between observed TCR beta diversity and the percentage of naive T cells measured by flow cytometry. Because donor CMV infection status was unknown, age-related changes in expanded clonotypes were potentially confounded. Compared with the aged group, the long-lived group had more naive CD4+ T cells, fewer expanded clones and increased TCR diversity, a pattern suggesting age selection. As age increased, observed TCR beta diversity per million T cells dropped in a roughly linear way, and a significant reduction was already evident by age about 40. Since profiling was done on bulk unsorted PBMCs, naive and antigen-experienced compartments could not be conclusively compared.

Regarding this clonotype: Its antigen specificity is not known. Within one base of it there is no much larger clone, and no base qualities were kept.

Donors were around 37 systemically healthy Caucasian individuals from Russia aged roughly 6 to 90 years. Each donor gave approximately 10 milliliters of peripheral blood, collected into EDTA-treated Vacutainer tubes. PBMCs were isolated by Ficoll-Paque density-gradient centrifugation, with at least 7 million obtained per sample. Trizol reagent was used to extract total RNA from the PBMCs, yielding at least 6 micrograms per sample. Naive CD45RAhigh/CD27high T cell percentages were measured by flow cytometry on a PBMC aliquot from every donor. Including the terminal cysteine and phenylalanine, the CDR3 comprises 11 residues. CDR3 DNA only is kept here, 33 bases in frame from base 1. The germline V gene yields SGHRS for CDR1 and YFSETQ for CDR2. The trim is 4 bases for V and 8 bases for J, with a gap of 10 bases between the germline ends. The library was generated by 5' RACE. TCRdb shows the sequencer as Illumina HiSeq 2500. The second PCR ran for roughly 7 to 11 cycles and used a J-beta primer mix along with a sample-barcoded 5' primer. A template-switch 5' adaptor carrying 12 random nucleotides introduced a unique molecular identifier onto each TCR beta cDNA molecule. At least 2.5 million CDR3-containing paired-end reads were obtained from each sample. All of the RNA was converted into first-strand cDNA using the Mint cDNA synthesis kit, with a TRBC-specific oligonucleotide serving as the primer. All cDNA was treated with uracil-DNA glycosylase and then went through a first 18-cycle PCR with the universal primers M1SS and BC2_uni_R. Turning to the authors' computational methods: Normalization of each sample was performed by random selection of 1 million high-quality reads, each carrying a distinct molecular identifier. Instead of being binned into consensus sequences, reads with shared molecular identifiers were discarded. MiTCR, with a Q25 quality threshold and the strictest error-elimination algorithm, was used for CDR3 identification, clonotype clustering and error correction. Lower-bound total TCR beta diversity was estimated with a nonparametric unseen species model using Euler transformation. TCRdb reanalyzed the raw reads on its own, using fastp at Q25 for trimming and MiXCR for clone calling, and kept in-frame beta chains. Every entry covers one CDR3 protein and lists the most common genes and DNA from its rows. These V and J calls derive from TCRdb rather than the authors' analysis. In all, the sample holds about 1.7 million distinct CDR3 sequences, and 28% of those were seen once. The ten biggest clones cover 7.7% of the sample.

The specimen was blood. The clonotype originates from a woman younger than 45 in good health. Rearrangement joined TRBV5-1 to TRBJ2-7; the D segment cannot be called with confidence. The DNA sequence follows: TGCGCCAGCAGCAAGACTGACAAGCAGTACTTC. This encodes CASSKTDKQYF. The entire variable domain, with the stretches around the CDR3 drawn from the reference TRBV5-1 and TRBJ2-7 proteins, is KAGVTQTPRYLIKTRGQQVTLSCSPISGHRSVSWYQQTPGQGLQFLFEYFSETQRNKGNFPGRFSGRQFSNSRSEMNVSTLELGDSALYLCASSKTDKQYFGPGTRLTVT.